This TCR beta chain was observed in a study of blood T cell repertoires in COVID-19. Study at large: Samples of COVID-19 (acute and convalescent) were obtained from the United States, Italy and Spain.

In the original processing: Researchers report that nucleated cell counts were estimated from reference gene primer amplification. The data were produced by immunoSEQ multiplex PCR, yet TCRdb's version contains in-frame clones alone and is incomplete. The DNA gave D and trimming, while V, J and clone size come from that table. Among about 280,000 clones listed, 82% were seen once. The CDR3 loop spans 13 amino acids. Germline values: CDR1 SGHAT, CDR2 FQNNGV. V was clipped by 5 bases and J by 9 bases, with 13 bases between them. This clone was seen only once. Individuals aged about 18 to 100 years were recruited from 24 US areas. Those designated as exposed participants met a COVID-19 case within 2 weeks before study entry.

Material: PBMCs or T cells enriched from blood (not recorded which). The chain joins TRBV11-2 to TRBJ2-2; D is uncertain. This receptor was taken from a man aged 35 to 55 who had been exposed to COVID-19. The CDR3, as DNA: TGTGCCAGCAGCCCAGATCTGGGCCGGGAGCTGTTTTTT. This translates into CASSPDLGRELFF. The full variable domain, completed using reference TRBV11-2 and TRBJ2-2, is EAGVAQSPRYKIIEKRQSVAFWCNPISGHATLYWYQQILGQGPKLLIQFQNNGVVDDSQLPKDRFSAERLKGVDSTLKIQPAKLEDSAVYLCASSPDLGRELFFGEGSRLTVL.